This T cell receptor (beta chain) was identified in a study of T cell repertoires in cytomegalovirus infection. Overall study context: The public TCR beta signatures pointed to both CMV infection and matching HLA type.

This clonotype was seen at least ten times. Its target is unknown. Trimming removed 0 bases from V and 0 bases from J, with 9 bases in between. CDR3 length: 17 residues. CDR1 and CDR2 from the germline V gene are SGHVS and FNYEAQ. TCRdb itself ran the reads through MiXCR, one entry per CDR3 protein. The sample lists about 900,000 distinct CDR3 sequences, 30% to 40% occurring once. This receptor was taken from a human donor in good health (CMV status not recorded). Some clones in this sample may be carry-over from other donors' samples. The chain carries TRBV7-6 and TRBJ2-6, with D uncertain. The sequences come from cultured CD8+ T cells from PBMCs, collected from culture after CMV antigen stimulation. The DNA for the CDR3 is TGTGCCAGCAGCTTAGCAGGATCCCCCTCTGGGGCCAACGTCCTGACTTTC. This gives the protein CASSLAGSPSGANVLTF.